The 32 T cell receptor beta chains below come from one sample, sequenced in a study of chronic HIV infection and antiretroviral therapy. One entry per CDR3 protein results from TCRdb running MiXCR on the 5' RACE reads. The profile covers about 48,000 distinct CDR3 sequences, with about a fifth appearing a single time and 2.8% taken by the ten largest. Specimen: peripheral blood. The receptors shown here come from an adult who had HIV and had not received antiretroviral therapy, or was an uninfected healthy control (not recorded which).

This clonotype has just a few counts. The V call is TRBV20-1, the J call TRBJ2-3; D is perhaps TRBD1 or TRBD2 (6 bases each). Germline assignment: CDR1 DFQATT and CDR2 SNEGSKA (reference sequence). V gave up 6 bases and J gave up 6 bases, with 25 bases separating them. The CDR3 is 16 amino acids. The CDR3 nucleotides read TGCAGTGCCCCGTCCGCCACTAGGGGGAGGTTCGATACGCAGTATTTT. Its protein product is CSAPSATRGRFDTQYF.

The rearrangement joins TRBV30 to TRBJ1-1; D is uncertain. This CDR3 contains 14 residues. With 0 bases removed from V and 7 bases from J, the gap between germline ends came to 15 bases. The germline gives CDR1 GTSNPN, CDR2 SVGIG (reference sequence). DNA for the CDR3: TGTGCCTGGAGTGTCTTTGAGGTTCCGGGTGAAGCTTTCTTT. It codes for CAWSVFEVPGEAFF. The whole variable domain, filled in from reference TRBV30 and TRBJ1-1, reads SQTIHQWPATLVQPVGSPLSLECTVEGTSNPNLYWYRQAAGRGLQLLFYSVGIGQISSEVPQNLSASRPQDRQFILSSKKLLLSDSGFYLCAWSVFEVPGEAFFGQGTRLTVV.

CDR3 coding DNA: TGTGCCAGCAGAGTACCCCAAGAGACCCAGTACTTC. As protein: CASRVPQETQYF. This rearrangement joins TRBV7-2 to TRBJ2-5; no clear D gene. Germline V lookup: CDR1 SGHTA, CDR2 FQGNSA. The CDR3 extends over 12 amino acids. The germline V and J ends were trimmed by 6 bases and 1 base, with 6 bases remaining between them.

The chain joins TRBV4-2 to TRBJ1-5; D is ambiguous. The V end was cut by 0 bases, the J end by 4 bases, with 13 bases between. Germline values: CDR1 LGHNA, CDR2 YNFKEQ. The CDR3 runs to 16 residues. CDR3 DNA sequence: TGTGCCAGCAGCCAAGATGGGCAAACGGGAAATCAGCCCCAGCATTTT. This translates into CASSQDGQTGNQPQHF.

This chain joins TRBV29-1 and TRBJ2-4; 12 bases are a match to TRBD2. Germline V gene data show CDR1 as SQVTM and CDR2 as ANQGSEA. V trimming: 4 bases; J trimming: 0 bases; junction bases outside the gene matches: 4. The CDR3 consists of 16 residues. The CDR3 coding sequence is TGCAGCGTTGCCCAACTAGCGGGAGGAGCCAAAAACATTCAGTACTTC. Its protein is CSVAQLAGGAKNIQYF.

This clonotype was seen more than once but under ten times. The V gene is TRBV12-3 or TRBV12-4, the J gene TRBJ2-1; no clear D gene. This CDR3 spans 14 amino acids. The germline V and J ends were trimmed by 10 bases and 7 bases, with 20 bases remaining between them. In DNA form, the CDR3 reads TGTGCCACCTGGTTGGAGTTGGGCGGAAATGAGCAGTTCTTC. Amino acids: CATWLELGGNEQFF.

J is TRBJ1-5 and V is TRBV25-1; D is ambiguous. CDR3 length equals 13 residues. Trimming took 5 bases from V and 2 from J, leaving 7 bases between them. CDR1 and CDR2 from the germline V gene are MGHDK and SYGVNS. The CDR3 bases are TGTGCCAGCAGTCAGAGGGGCAATCAGCCCCAGCATTTT. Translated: CASSQRGNQPQHF.

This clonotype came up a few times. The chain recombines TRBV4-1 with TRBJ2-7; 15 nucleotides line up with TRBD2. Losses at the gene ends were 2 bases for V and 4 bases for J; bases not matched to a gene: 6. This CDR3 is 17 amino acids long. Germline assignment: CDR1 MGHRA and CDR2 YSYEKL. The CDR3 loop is CASSQKAGTSGRYEQYF. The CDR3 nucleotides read TGCGCCAGCAGCCAAAAGGCCGGGACTAGCGGGAGGTACGAGCAGTACTTC.

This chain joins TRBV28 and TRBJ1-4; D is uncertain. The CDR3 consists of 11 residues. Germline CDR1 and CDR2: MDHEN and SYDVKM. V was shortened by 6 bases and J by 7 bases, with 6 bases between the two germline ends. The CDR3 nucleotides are TGTGCCAGCAGCACCTCTGAAAAACTGTTTTTT. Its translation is CASSTSEKLFF.

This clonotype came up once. The CDR3 loop is CASRRGHGNTIYF. For the CDR3, the DNA is TGTGCCAGCAGGCGGGGGCACGGAAACACCATATATTTT. V is TRBV12-3 or TRBV12-4 and J is TRBJ1-3; D might be TRBD1 (6 bases). The CDR3 is 13 residues long. V was shortened by 6 bases and J by 4 bases, with 10 bases between the two germline ends.

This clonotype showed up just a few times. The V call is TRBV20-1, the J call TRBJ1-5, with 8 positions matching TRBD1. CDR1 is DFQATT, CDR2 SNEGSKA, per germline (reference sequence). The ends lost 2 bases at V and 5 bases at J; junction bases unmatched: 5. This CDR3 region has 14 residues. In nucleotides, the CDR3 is TGCAGTGCTAGATTGGCGGACAGGGATCAGCCCCAGCATTTT. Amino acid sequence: CSARLADRDQPQHF.

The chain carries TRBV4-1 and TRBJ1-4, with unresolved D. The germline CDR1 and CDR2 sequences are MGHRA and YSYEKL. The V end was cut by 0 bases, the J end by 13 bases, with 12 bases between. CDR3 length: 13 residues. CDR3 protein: CASSQEPGLGLFF. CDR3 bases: TGCGCCAGCAGCCAAGAACCGGGTTTGGGACTGTTTTTT.

The CDR3: CASSLGVSGRADYEQYF. CDR3 nucleotide sequence: TGTGCCAGCAGTTTAGGAGTTAGCGGGAGGGCCGACTACGAGCAGTACTTC. The V gene is TRBV28, the J gene TRBJ2-7, with 11 nucleotides matching TRBD2. Losses at the gene ends were 2 bases for V and 3 bases for J; bases not matched to a gene: 9. This CDR3 spans 17 amino acids. The V gene's germline CDR1 is MDHEN and CDR2 SYDVKM.

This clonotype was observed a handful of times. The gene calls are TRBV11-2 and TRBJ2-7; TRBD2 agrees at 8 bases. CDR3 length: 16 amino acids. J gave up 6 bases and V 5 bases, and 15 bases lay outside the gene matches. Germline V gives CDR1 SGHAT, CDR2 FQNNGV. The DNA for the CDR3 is TGTGCCAGCAGCCCGAGGGCTAGCGGGCCGATCTTCGAGCAGTACTTC. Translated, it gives CASSPRASGPIFEQYF. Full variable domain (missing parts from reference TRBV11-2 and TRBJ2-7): EAGVAQSPRYKIIEKRQSVAFWCNPISGHATLYWYQQILGQGPKLLIQFQNNGVVDDSQLPKDRFSAERLKGVDSTLKIQPAKLEDSAVYLCASSPRASGPIFEQYFGPGTRLTVT.

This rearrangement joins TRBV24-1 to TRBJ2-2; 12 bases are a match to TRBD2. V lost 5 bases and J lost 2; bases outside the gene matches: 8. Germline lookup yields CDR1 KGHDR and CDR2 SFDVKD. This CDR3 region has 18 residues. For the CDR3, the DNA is TGTGCCACCAGTGGGGGACTAGCGGGTTGGATAAACACCGGGGAGCTGTTTTTT. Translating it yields CATSGGLAGWINTGELFF.

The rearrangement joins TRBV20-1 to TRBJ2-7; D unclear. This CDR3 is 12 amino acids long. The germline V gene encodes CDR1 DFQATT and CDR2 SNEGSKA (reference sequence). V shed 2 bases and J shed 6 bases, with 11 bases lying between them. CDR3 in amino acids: CSARPTEAEQYF. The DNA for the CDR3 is TGCAGTGCTAGACCCACAGAAGCCGAGCAGTACTTC.

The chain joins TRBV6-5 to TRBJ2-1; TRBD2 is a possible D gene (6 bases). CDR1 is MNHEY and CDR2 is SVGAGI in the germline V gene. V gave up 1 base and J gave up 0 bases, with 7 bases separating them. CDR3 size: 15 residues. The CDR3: CASSYFGSSYNEQFF. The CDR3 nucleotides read TGTGCCAGCAGTTACTTCGGGAGCTCCTACAATGAGCAGTTCTTC.

This CDR3 is CASRGIAKNIQYF. CDR3 sequence (DNA): TGTGCCAGCAGGGGAATAGCCAAAAACATTCAGTACTTC. The chain uses TRBV12-3 or TRBV12-4 and TRBJ2-4; D not resolved. The CDR3 contains 13 residues. With 6 bases removed from V and 0 bases from J, the gap between germline ends came to 6 bases.

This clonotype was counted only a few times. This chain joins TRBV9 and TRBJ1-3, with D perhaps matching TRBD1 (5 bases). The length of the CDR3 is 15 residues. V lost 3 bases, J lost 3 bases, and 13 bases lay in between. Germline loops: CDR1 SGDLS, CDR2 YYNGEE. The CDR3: CASSASMGGGNTIYF. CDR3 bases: TGTGCCAGCAGCGCGTCAATGGGGGGTGGAAACACCATATATTTT.

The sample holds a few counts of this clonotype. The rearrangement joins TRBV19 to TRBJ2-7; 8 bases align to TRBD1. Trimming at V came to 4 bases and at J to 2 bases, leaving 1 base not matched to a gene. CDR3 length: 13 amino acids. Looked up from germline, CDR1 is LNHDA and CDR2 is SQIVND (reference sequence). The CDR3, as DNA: TGTGCCAGTAGTAACAGGGGGACCTACGAGCAGTACTTC. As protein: CASSNRGTYEQYF.

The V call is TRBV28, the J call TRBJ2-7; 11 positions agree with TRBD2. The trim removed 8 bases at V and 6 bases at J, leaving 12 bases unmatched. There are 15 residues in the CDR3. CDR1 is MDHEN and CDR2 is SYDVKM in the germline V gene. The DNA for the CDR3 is TGTGCCAGCCGAAAAAGCCTAGCGGGAGGACGCGAGCAGTACTTC. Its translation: CASRKSLAGGREQYF.

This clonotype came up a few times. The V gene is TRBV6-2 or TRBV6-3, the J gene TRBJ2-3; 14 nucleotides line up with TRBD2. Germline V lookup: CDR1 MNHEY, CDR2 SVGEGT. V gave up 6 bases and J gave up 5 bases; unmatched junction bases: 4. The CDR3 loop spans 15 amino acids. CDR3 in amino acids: CASSPGTSGRDTQYF. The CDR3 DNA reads TGTGCCAGCAGCCCCGGGACTAGCGGGAGAGATACGCAGTATTTT.

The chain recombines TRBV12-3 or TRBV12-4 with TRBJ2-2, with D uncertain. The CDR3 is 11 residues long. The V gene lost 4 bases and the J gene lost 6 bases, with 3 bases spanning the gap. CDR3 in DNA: TGTGCCAGCAGTTGGGCCGGGGAGCTGTTTTTT. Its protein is CASSWAGELFF.

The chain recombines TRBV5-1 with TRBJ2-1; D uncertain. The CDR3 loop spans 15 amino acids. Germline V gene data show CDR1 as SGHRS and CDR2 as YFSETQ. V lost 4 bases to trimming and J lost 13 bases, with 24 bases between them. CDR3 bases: TGCGCCAGCAGCCTTGACCCACTAACCACCTTACCTCAGTTCTTC. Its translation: CASSLDPLTTLPQFF. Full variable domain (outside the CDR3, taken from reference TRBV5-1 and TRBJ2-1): KAGVTQTPRYLIKTRGQQVTLSCSPISGHRSVSWYQQTPGQGLQFLFEYFSETQRNKGNFPGRFSGRQFSNSRSEMNVSTLELGDSALYLCASSLDPLTTLPQFFGPGTRLTVL.

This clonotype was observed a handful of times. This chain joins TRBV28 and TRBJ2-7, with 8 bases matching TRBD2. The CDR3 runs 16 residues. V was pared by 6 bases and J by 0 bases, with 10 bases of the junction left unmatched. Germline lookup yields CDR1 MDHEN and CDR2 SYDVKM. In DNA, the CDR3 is TGTGCCAGCAGCCTAAAGCGGGAGAGGGCCTCCTACGAGCAGTACTTC. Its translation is CASSLKRERASYEQYF.

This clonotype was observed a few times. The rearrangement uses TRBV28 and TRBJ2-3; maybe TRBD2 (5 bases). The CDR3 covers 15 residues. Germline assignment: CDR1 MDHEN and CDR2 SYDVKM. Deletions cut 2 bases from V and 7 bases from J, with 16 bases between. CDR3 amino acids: CASSLRGPIENTQYF. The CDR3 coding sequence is TGTGCCAGCAGTTTACGAGGGCCAATTGAAAATACGCAGTATTTT. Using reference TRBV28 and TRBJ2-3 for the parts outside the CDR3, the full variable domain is DVKVTQSSRYLVKRTGEKVFLECVQDMDHENMFWYRQDPGLGLRLIYFSYDVKMKEKGDIPEGYSVSREKKERFSLILESASTNQTSMYLCASSLRGPIENTQYFGPGTRLTVL.

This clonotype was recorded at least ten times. The CDR3 loop reads CASSSPGIQETQYF. CDR3 sequence (DNA): TGCGCCAGCAGCTCCCCGGGGATCCAAGAGACCCAGTACTTC. The chain links TRBV5-1 to TRBJ2-5; D might be TRBD2 (5 bases). This CDR3 is built from 14 residues. Trimming removed 3 bases at V and 1 base at J, with 10 bases between. Germline CDR1 SGHRS, CDR2 YFSETQ.

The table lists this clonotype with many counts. CDR3 loop: CASSLGTANYGYTF. The CDR3 nucleotides read TGTGCCAGCAGTTTAGGGACAGCTAACTATGGCTACACCTTC. The J gene is TRBJ1-2, the V gene TRBV28, with 7 bases matching TRBD1. The CDR3 consists of 14 residues. Germline assignment: CDR1 MDHEN and CDR2 SYDVKM. The J segment lost 0 bases and the V segment lost 2 bases, leaving 0 bases of the junction unmatched.

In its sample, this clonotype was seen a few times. The CDR3 nucleotides are TGTGCCAGCAGCCCAGGACTCAGCTACGAGCAGTACTTC. This translates into CASSPGLSYEQYF. The chain employs TRBV7-9 and TRBJ2-7; tentatively, D is TRBD2 (5 bases). This CDR3 is built from 13 residues. Germline V gene data show CDR1 as SEHNR and CDR2 as FQNEAQ (reference sequence). V lost 5 bases and J 3 bases, leaving 11 bases between the germline ends.

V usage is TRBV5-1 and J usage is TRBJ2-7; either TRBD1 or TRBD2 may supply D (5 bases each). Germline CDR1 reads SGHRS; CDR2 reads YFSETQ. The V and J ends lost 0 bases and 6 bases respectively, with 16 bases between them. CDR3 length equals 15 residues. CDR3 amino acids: CASSLAEGPHSEQYF. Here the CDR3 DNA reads TGCGCCAGCAGCTTGGCCGAGGGACCTCACAGCGAGCAGTACTTC.

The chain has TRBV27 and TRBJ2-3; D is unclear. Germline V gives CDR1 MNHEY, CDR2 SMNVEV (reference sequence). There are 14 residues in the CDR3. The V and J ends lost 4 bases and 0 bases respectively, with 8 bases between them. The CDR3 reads CASSSPHSTDTQYF. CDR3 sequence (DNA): TGTGCCAGCAGTTCCCCCCATAGCACAGATACGCAGTATTTT.

Here the CDR3 reads CSVGTGGEGNQPQHF. CDR3 sequence (DNA): TGCAGCGTCGGTACAGGGGGCGAAGGCAATCAGCCCCAGCATTTT. The rearrangement joins TRBV29-1 to TRBJ1-5, with TRBD1 matching over 9 bases. This CDR3 comprises 15 residues. The J segment lost 2 bases and the V segment lost 6 bases, leaving 8 bases of the junction unmatched. Germline V gives CDR1 SQVTM, CDR2 ANQGSEA.